This TCR beta chain is from a study of blood T cell repertoires in COVID-19. Study in general: Samples came from the United States, Italy and Spain, spanning acute and convalescent COVID-19. The analysed material was cDNA or gDNA that came from T cells, B-cell-depleted T cells, or PBMCs.

Authors' analysis steps: For nucleated cells, counts were estimated from reference gene primer amplification. The repertoire was sequenced with immunoSEQ multiplex PCR; TCRdb's copy has only in-frame clones and lacks some. The DNA was the basis for D and trimming; V, J and clone size are from that table. The sample records under 200,000 clones, 80% being singletons. CDR3 length equals 15 residues. Losses at the gene ends were 3 bases for V and 5 bases for J; bases not matched to a gene: 3. The V gene's germline CDR1 is MNHEY and CDR2 SMNVEV (reference sequence). This clone was picked up a small number of times.

The sample consisted of peripheral blood. The V and J genes are TRBV27 and TRBJ2-2; 10 positions agree with TRBD2. This receptor was identified in a man in his sixties with acute or convalescent COVID-19. CDR3 protein: CASSFLLAGTGELFF. The CDR3 nucleotides are TGTGCCAGCAGTTTTTTACTAGCGGGAACCGGGGAGCTGTTTTTT.